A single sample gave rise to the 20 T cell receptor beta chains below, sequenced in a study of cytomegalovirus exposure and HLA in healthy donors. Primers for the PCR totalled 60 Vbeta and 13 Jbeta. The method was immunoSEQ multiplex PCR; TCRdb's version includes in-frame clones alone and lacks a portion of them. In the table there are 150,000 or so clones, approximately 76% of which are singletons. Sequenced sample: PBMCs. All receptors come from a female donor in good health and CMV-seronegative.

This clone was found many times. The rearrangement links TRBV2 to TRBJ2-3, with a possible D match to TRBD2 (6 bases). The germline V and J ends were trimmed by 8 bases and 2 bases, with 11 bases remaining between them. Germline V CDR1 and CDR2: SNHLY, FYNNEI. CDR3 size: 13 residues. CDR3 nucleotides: TGTGCCAGCGGGAGGCCCTACACAGATACGCAGTATTTT. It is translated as CASGRPYTDTQYF.

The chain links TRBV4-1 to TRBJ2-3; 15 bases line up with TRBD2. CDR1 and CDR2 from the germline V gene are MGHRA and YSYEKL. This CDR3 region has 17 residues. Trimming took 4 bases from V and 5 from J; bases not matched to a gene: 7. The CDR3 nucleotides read TGCGCCAGCAGCCGCGGACTAGCGGGGGGGCCGGGAGATACGCAGTATTTT. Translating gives CASSRGLAGGPGDTQYF.

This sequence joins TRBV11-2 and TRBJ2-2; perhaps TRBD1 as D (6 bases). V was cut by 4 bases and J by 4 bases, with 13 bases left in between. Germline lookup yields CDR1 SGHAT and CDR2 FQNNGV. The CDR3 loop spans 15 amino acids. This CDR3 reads CASSSEGVTTGELFF. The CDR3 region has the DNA TGTGCCAGCAGCTCCGAGGGGGTTACCACCGGGGAGCTGTTTTTT.

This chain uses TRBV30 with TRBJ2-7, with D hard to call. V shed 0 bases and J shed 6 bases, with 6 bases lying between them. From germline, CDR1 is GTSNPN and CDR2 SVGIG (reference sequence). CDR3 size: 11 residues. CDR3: CAWSVLIEQYF. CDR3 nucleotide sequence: TGTGCCTGGAGTGTACTTATCGAGCAGTACTTC.

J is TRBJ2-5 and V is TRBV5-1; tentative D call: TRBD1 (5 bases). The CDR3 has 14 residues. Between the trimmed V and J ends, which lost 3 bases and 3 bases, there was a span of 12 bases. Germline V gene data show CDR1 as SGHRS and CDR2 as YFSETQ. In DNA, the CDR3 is TGCGCCAGCAGCTACGGACATCAGGAAGAGACCCAGTACTTC. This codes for CASSYGHQEETQYF.

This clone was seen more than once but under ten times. The CDR3 sequence: CASSPVPGQPFSGANVLTF. The CDR3, as DNA: TGTGCCAGCTCACCCGTTCCCGGACAGCCCTTCTCTGGGGCCAACGTCCTGACTTTC. The chain joins TRBV18 to TRBJ2-6, with a weak D call TRBD1 (6 bases). The CDR3 length is 19 residues. CDR1 is KGHSH, CDR2 LQKENI, per germline. Between the trimmed V and J ends, which lost 3 bases and 0 bases, there was a span of 18 bases.

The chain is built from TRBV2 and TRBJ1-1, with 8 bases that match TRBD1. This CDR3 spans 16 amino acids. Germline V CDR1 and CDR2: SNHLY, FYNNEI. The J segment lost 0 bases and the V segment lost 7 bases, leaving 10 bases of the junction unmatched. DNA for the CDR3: TGTGCCAGCATCATCCCGGACAGGGCGATGAACACTGAAGCTTTCTTT. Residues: CASIIPDRAMNTEAFF.

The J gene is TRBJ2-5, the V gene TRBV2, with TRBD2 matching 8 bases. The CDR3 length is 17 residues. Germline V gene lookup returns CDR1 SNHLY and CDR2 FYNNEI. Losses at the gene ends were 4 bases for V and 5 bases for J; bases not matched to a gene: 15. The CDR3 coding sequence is TGTGCCAGCAGTGGCCCTTTCGGCGGGGGGCGCCCGGAGACCCAGTACTTC. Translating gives CASSGPFGGGRPETQYF. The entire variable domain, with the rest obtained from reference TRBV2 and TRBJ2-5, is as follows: EPEVTQTPSHQVTQMGQEVILRCVPISNHLYFYWYRQILGQKVEFLVSFYNNEISEKSEIFDDQFSVERPDGSNFTLKIRSTKLEDSAMYFCASSGPFGGGRPETQYFGPGTRLLVL.

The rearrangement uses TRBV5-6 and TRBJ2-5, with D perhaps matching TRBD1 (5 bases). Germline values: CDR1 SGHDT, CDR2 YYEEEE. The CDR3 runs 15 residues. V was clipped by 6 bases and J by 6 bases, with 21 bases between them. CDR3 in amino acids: CASTALKGSEKTQYF. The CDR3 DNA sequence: TGTGCCAGCACCGCCTTGAAGGGGTCGGAGAAGACCCAGTACTTC.

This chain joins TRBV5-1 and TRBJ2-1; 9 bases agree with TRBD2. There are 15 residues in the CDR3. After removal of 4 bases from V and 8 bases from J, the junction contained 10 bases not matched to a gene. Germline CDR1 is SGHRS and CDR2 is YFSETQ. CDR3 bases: TGCGCCAGCAGCGGCGGGACTAGCAACGATCATGAGCAGTTCTTC. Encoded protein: CASSGGTSNDHEQFF.

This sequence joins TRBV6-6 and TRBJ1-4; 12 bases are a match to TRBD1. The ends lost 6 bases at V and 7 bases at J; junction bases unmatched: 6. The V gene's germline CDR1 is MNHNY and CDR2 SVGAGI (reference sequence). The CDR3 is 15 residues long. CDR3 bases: TGTGCCAGCAGCCGGGGACAGGGGGCACGTGAAAAACTGTTTTTT. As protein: CASSRGQGAREKLFF.

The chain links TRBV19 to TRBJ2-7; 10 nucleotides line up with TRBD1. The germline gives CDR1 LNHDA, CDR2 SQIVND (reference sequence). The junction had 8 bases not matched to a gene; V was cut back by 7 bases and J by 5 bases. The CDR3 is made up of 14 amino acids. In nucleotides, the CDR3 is TGTGCCAGTAATCAGCCGGGACAGGGGAACGAGCAGTACTTC. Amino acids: CASNQPGQGNEQYF.

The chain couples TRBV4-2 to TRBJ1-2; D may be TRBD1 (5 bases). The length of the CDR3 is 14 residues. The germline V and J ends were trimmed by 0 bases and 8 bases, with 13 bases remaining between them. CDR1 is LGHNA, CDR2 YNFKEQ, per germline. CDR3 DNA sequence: TGTGCCAGCAGCCAAGATGTGATGGGGCGGGGCTACACCTTC. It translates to CASSQDVMGRGYTF.

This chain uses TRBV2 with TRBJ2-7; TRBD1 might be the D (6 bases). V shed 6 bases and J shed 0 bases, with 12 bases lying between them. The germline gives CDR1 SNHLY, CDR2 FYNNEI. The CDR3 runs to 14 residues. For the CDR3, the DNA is TGTGCCAGCAGCTCGAGGGGGAGCTCCTACGAGCAGTACTTC. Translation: CASSSRGSSYEQYF.

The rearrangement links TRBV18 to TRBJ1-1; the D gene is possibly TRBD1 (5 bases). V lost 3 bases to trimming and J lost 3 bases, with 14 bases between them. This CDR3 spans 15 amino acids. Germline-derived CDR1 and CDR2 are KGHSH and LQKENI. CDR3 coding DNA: TGTGCCAGCTCACCCGCAGGGTCGTCGGACACTGAAGCTTTCTTT. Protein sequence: CASSPAGSSDTEAFF.

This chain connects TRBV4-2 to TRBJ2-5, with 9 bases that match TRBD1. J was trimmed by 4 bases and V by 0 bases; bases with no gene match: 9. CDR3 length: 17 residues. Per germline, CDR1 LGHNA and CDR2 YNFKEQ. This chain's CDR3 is CASSQESPGTGRETQYF. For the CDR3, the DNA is TGTGCCAGCAGCCAAGAGTCCCCCGGGACAGGGCGAGAGACCCAGTACTTC.

CDR3 in DNA: TGTGCCAGCAGCTTAGGCGGGAGGGCCTCGGATGAGCAGTTCTTC. Translation gives CASSLGGRASDEQFF. V gene TRBV11-2 combines with J gene TRBJ2-1; TRBD2 matches at 9 bases. This CDR3 is 15 amino acids long. V shed 1 base and J 8 bases; nucleotides not matched to a gene: 6. The germline gives CDR1 SGHAT, CDR2 FQNNGV.

The CDR3 DNA is TGCGCCAGCAGCTTTACAGGGAGGGACTCACCCCTCCACTTT. Amino acids: CASSFTGRDSPLHF. The chain recombines TRBV5-1 with TRBJ1-6; perhaps TRBD1 as D (6 bases). The germline V gene encodes CDR1 SGHRS and CDR2 YFSETQ. The V end was cut by 2 bases, the J end by 10 bases, with 13 bases between. The CDR3 runs to 14 residues.

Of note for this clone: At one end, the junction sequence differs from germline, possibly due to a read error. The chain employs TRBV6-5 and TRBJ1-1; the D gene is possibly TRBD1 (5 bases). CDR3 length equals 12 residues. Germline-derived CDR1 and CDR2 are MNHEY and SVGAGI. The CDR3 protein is CASRWGENAPLF. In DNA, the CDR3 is TGTGCCAGCAGGTGGGGGGAAAACGCTCCACTCTTT.

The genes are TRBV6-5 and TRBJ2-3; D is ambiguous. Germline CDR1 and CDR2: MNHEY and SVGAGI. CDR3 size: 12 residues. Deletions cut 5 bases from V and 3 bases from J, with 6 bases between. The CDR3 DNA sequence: TGTGCCAGCAGTGCCCGGACAGATACGCAGTATTTT. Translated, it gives CASSARTDTQYF.